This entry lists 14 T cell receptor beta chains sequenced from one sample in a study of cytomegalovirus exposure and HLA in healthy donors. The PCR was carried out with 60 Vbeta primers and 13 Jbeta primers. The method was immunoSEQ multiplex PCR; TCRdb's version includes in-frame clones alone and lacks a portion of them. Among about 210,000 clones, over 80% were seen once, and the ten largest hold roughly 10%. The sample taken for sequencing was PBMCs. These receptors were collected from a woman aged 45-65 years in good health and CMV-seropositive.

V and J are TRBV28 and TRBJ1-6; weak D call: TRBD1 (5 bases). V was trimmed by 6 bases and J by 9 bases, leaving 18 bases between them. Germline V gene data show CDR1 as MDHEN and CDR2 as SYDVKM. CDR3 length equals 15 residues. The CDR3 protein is CASSQRGSGTSPLHF. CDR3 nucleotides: TGTGCCAGCAGCCAACGCGGGAGCGGGACTTCACCCCTCCACTTT.

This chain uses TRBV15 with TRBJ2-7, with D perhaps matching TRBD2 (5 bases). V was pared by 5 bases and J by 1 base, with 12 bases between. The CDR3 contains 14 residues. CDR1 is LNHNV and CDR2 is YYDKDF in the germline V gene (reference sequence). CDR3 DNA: TGTGCCACCAGCCCCCTCGGGGATTCCTACGAGCAGTACTTC. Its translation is CATSPLGDSYEQYF. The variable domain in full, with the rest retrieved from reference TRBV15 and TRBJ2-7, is DAMVIQNPRYQVTQFGKPVTLSCSQTLNHNVMYWYQQKSSQAPKLLFHYYDKDFNNEADTPDNFQSRRPNTSFCFLDIRSPGLGDTAMYLCATSPLGDSYEQYFGPGTRLTVT.

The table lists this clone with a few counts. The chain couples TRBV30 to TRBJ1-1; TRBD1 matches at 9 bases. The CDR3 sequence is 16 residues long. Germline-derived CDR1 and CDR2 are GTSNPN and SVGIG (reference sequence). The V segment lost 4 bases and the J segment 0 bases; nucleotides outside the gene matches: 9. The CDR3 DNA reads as TGTGCCTGGATCCCGGGACAGGGCTTGCTGAACACTGAAGCTTTCTTT. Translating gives CAWIPGQGLLNTEAFF. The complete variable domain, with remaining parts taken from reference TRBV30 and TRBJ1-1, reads SQTIHQWPATLVQPVGSPLSLECTVEGTSNPNLYWYRQAAGRGLQLLFYSVGIGQISSEVPQNLSASRPQDRQFILSSKKLLLSDSGFYLCAWIPGQGLLNTEAFFGQGTRLTVV.

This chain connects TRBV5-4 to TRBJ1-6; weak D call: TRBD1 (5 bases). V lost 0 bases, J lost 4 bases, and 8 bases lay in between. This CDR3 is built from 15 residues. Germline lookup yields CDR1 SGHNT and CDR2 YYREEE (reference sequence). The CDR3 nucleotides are TGTGCCAGCAGCTTGGACAGGCTATATAATTCACCCCTCCACTTT. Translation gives CASSLDRLYNSPLHF.

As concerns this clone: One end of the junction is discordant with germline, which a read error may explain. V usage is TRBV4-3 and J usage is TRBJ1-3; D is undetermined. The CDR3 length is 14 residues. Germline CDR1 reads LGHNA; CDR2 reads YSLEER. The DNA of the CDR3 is TGCGCCAGCAGCCAACTGCGGACTGGAGACACCATATATTTT. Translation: CASSQLRTGDTIYF.

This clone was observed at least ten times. CDR3 sequence reads: CATSRETGLGANVLTF. CDR3 bases: TGTGCCACCAGCAGAGAGACAGGGCTAGGGGCCAACGTCCTGACTTTC. The chain employs TRBV15 and TRBJ2-6; 7 bases match TRBD1. After removal of 0 bases from V and 4 bases from J, the junction contained 3 bases not matched to a gene. The CDR3 has 16 residues. CDR1 and CDR2 (germline): LNHNV, YYDKDF (reference sequence).

The CDR3 spells CASSYNINQPQHF. The DNA of the CDR3 is TGTGCCAGCAGTTACAATATCAATCAGCCCCAGCATTTT. The V call is TRBV6-6, the J call TRBJ1-5, with unresolved D. Germline CDR1 reads MNHNY; CDR2 reads SVGAGI (reference sequence). The ends were cut back, 2 bases at V and 3 bases at J, with 5 bases in the middle. This CDR3 has 13 amino acids.

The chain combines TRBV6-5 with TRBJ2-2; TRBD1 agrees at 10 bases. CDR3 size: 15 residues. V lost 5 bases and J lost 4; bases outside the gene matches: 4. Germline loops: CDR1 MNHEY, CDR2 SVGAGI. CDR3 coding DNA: TGTGCCAGCAGTCCGTGGGACAGGGGCACCGGGGAGCTGTTTTTT. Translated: CASSPWDRGTGELFF.

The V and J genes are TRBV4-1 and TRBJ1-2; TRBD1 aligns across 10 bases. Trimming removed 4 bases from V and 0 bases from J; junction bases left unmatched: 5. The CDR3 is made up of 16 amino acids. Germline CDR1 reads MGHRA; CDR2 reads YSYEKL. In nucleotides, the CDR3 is TGCGCCAGCAGCCCGAGACAGGGGGCGACTAACTATGGCTACACCTTC. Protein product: CASSPRQGATNYGYTF.

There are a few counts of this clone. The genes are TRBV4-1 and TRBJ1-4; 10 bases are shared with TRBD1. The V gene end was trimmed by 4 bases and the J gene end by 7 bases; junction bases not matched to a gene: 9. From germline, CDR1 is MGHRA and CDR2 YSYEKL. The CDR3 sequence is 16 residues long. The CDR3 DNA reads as TGCGCCAGCAGCCTGGAGGCGGGACAGGGGCGTGAAAAACTGTTTTTT. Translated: CASSLEAGQGREKLFF.

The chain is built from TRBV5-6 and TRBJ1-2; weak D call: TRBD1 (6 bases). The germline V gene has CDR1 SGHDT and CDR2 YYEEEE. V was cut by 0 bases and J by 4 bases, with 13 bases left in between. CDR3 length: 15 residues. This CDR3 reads CASSLVGGRRYGYTF. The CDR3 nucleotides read TGTGCCAGCAGCTTGGTCGGGGGGCGCCGCTATGGCTACACCTTC.

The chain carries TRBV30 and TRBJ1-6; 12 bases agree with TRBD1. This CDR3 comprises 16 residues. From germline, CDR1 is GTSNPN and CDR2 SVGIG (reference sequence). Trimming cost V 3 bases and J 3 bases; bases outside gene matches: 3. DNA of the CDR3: TGTGCCTGGAGCGGGACAGGGGGCTTCTATAATTCACCCCTCCACTTT. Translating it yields CAWSGTGGFYNSPLHF.

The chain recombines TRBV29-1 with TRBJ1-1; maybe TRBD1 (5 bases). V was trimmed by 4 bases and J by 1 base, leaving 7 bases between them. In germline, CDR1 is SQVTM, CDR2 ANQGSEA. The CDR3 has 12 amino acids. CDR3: CSVVDTNTEAFF. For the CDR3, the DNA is TGCAGCGTTGTGGACACGAACACTGAAGCTTTCTTT. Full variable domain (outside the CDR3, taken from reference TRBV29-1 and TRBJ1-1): SAVISQKPSRDICQRGTSLTIQCQVDSQVTMMFWYRQQPGQSLTLIATANQGSEATYESGFVIDKFPISRPNLTFSTLTVSNMSPEDSSIYLCSVVDTNTEAFFGQGTRLTVV.

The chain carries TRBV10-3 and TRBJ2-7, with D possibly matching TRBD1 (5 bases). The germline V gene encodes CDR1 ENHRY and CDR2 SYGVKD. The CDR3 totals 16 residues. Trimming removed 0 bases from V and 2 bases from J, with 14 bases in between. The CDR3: CAISESTPGPTYEQYF. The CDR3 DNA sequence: TGTGCCATCAGTGAGTCAACGCCAGGGCCCACCTACGAGCAGTACTTC.